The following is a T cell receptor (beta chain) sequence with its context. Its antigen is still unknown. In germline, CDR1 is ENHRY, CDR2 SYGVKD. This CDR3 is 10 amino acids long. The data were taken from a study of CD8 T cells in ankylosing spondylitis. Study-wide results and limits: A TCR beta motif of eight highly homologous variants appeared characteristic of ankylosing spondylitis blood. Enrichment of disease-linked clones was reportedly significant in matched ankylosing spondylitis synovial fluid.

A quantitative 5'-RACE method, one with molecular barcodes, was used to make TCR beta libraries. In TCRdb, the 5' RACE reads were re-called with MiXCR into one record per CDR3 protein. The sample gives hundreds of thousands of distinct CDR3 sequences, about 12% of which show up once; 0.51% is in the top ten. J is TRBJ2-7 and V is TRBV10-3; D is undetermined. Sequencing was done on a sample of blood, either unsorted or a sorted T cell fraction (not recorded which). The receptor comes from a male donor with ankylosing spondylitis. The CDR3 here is CWLGGLEQYF. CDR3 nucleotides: TGTTGGCTCGGTGGGCTCGAGCAGTACTTC.